One and the same sample provided the 16 T cell receptor beta chains below, sequenced in a study of cytomegalovirus exposure and HLA in healthy donors. PCR primers comprised 60 Vbeta and 13 Jbeta primers. Profiling relied on immunoSEQ multiplex PCR, and the TCRdb table lists in-frame clones only, not all of them. The data hold some 200,000 clones, with around 75% observed a single time. The sequenced material came from PBMCs. Receptors originate from a man between 40 and 49 years old in good health and CMV-seropositive.

The chain couples TRBV28 to TRBJ2-1; 9 bases fit TRBD1. Trimming at V came to 6 bases and at J to 11 bases, leaving 11 bases not matched to a gene. Per germline, CDR1 MDHEN and CDR2 SYDVKM. The CDR3 has 14 residues. The CDR3 region has the DNA TGTGCCAGCAGCTCGGGGACAGGGTTGTATAAGCAGTTCTTC. The encoded protein is CASSSGTGLYKQFF.

The chain links TRBV11-2 to TRBJ2-5; 8 bases align to TRBD2. The DNA end is a closer match to TRBJ2-7, so the J assignment may be wrong. CDR1 and CDR2 from the germline V gene are SGHAT and FQNNGV. The CDR3 contains 15 residues. The CDR3 coding sequence is TGTGCCAGCAGCTTGGCCAGCGGGGGTGTCTACGAGCAGTACTTC. It specifies CASSLASGGVYEQYF.

The rearrangement joins TRBV6-5 to TRBJ2-1; 7 positions agree with TRBD1. Germline V gene data show CDR1 as MNHEY and CDR2 as SVGAGI. J lost 0 bases, V lost 7 bases, and 6 bases had no gene match. The CDR3 has 15 residues. CDR3 sequence: CASTPQGVSYNEQFF. The DNA of the CDR3 is TGTGCCAGCACTCCGCAGGGGGTCTCCTACAATGAGCAGTTCTTC.

This chain links TRBV9 with TRBJ1-2; D remains ambiguous. The V end was cut by 3 bases, the J end by 13 bases, with 13 bases between. The CDR3 covers 11 residues. Germline CDR1 SGDLS, CDR2 YYNGEE. CDR3 DNA: TGTGCCAGCAGCGACGGGGTTTTATGCACCTTC. Its protein is CASSDGVLCTF.

This clone turned up a few times. The chain is built from TRBV5-6 and TRBJ1-4; D is undetermined. The germline V gene has CDR1 SGHDT and CDR2 YYEEEE. The ends were cut back, 1 base at V and 8 bases at J, with 15 bases in the middle. The CDR3 runs 15 residues. The CDR3 loop is CASSLIGEVGEKLFF. CDR3 nucleotides: TGTGCCAGCAGCTTGATCGGAGAGGTAGGAGAAAAACTGTTTTTT.

This clone has more than one count but fewer than ten. The rearrangement links TRBV19 to TRBJ1-1, with D possibly being TRBD1 (6 bases). This CDR3 region has 13 residues. From germline, CDR1 is LNHDA and CDR2 SQIVND (reference sequence). Trimming left V 3 bases short and J 9 bases short, with 14 bases between. The CDR3 reads CASSIQGQAQAFF. The CDR3 DNA reads as TGTGCCAGTAGTATCCAGGGGCAAGCCCAAGCTTTCTTT.

This clone occurred a few times. V gene TRBV7-2 combines with J gene TRBJ2-1; no definite D call. CDR1 and CDR2 from the germline V gene are SGHTA and FQGNSA. V was clipped by 5 bases and J by 0 bases, with 14 bases between them. CDR3 length: 16 residues. CDR3 sequence: CASSTALGGSYNEQFF. The CDR3 DNA is TGTGCCAGCAGCACTGCCCTTGGCGGCTCCTACAATGAGCAGTTCTTC. Full variable domain (remainder filled in from reference TRBV7-2 and TRBJ2-1): GAGVSQSPSNKVTEKGKDVELRCDPISGHTALYWYRQSLGQGLEFLIYFQGNSAPDKSGLPSDRFSAERTGGSVSTLTIQRTQQEDSAVYLCASSTALGGSYNEQFFGPGTRLTVL.

This chain joins TRBV7-2 and TRBJ2-5; TRBD2 aligns across 12 bases. Per germline, CDR1 SGHTA and CDR2 FQGNSA. After removal of 1 base from V and 1 base from J, the junction contained 4 bases not matched to a gene. The CDR3 is 17 amino acids. The CDR3 here is CASSLEGLAGPQETQYF. The CDR3 nucleotides are TGTGCCAGCAGCTTAGAAGGACTAGCGGGACCCCAAGAGACCCAGTACTTC. The full variable domain, completed using reference TRBV7-2 and TRBJ2-5, is GAGVSQSPSNKVTEKGKDVELRCDPISGHTALYWYRQSLGQGLEFLIYFQGNSAPDKSGLPSDRFSAERTGGSVSTLTIQRTQQEDSAVYLCASSLEGLAGPQETQYFGPGTRLLVL.

The chain links TRBV7-3 to TRBJ2-7, with 8 nucleotides matching TRBD1. Germline lookup yields CDR1 SGHTA and CDR2 FQGTGA. The CDR3 has 13 residues. Losses at the gene ends were 6 bases for V and 1 base for J; bases not matched to a gene: 2. CDR3 coding DNA: TGTGCCAGCAGTCGGGACAGGTCCTACGAGCAGTACTTC. Its protein is CASSRDRSYEQYF. Full variable domain (rest looked up from reference TRBV7-3 and TRBJ2-7): GAGVSQTPSNKVTEKGKYVELRCDPISGHTALYWYRQSLGQGPEFLIYFQGTGAADDSGLPNDRFFAVRPEGSVSTLKIQRTERGDSAVYLCASSRDRSYEQYFGPGTRLTVT.

The V call is TRBV5-1, the J call TRBJ2-1, with 8 nucleotides matching TRBD2. The CDR3 covers 15 residues. V lost 0 bases, J lost 8 bases, and 7 bases stayed unmatched. Looked up from germline, CDR1 is SGHRS and CDR2 is YFSETQ. This chain's CDR3 is CASSLGSGGLYEQFF. The CDR3 bases are TGCGCCAGCAGCTTGGGGTCGGGGGGGCTATATGAGCAGTTCTTC.

The rearrangement links TRBV5-6 to TRBJ2-3, with 8 positions matching TRBD2. CDR3 length: 17 amino acids. The germline V gene encodes CDR1 SGHDT and CDR2 YYEEEE. With 0 bases clipped from V and 2 bases from J, the junction kept 8 bases outside the gene matches. The CDR3 nucleotides are TGTGCCAGCAGCTTGGCCGGGGGTAGCGGGGCCACAGATACGCAGTATTTT. This encodes CASSLAGGSGATDTQYF.

The gene calls are TRBV5-6 and TRBJ2-7; 7 bases fit TRBD1. Germline V gene data show CDR1 as SGHDT and CDR2 as YYEEEE. V dropped 3 bases and J dropped 5; count of bases not matched to a gene: 8. The CDR3 length is 14 residues. CDR3: CASSSGTVFDEQYF. The CDR3 nucleotides are TGTGCCAGCAGCTCCGGGACAGTCTTCGACGAGCAGTACTTC.

This chain connects TRBV5-5 to TRBJ2-6; possible D gene TRBD1, 5 bases. This CDR3 comprises 16 residues. The V and J ends lost 0 bases and 0 bases respectively, with 7 bases between them. The germline V gene encodes CDR1 SGHKS and CDR2 YYEKEE (reference sequence). Here the CDR3 reads CASSLARVSGANVLTF. The CDR3 coding sequence is TGTGCCAGCAGCTTGGCCAGGGTCTCTGGGGCCAACGTCCTGACTTTC.

This clone turned up a few times. V usage is TRBV9 and J usage is TRBJ2-5, with D hard to call. CDR1 and CDR2 from the germline V gene are SGDLS and YYNGEE. With 1 base removed from V and 2 bases from J, the gap between germline ends came to 6 bases. The CDR3 sequence is 13 residues long. The CDR3 DNA reads TGTGCCAGCAGCGTAAACGGTCAAGAGACCCAGTACTTC. Its translation: CASSVNGQETQYF.

The chain employs TRBV6-1 and TRBJ2-5; no definite D call. V was trimmed by 7 bases and J by 4 bases, leaving 13 bases between them. This CDR3 comprises 13 residues. Germline assignment: CDR1 MNHNS and CDR2 SASEGT. Written as DNA, the CDR3 is TGTGCCAGCACCTTAGAGGTTAGAGAGACCCAGTACTTC. Translated: CASTLEVRETQYF.

Note on this clone: This specimen includes other DNA sequences encoding the same CDR3. The V gene is TRBV7-8, the J gene TRBJ1-2; 8 nucleotides agree with TRBD1. Germline CDR1 is SGHVS and CDR2 is FQNEAQ. This CDR3 comprises 13 residues. Germline trimming cut 5 bases from V and 5 bases from J; bases unmatched to any gene: 4. The CDR3 is CASSPGQGYGYTF. For the CDR3, the DNA is TGTGCCAGCAGCCCCGGACAGGGTTATGGCTACACCTTC. The full variable domain, with the rest looked up from reference TRBV7-8 and TRBJ1-2, is GAGVSQSPRYKVAKRGQDVALRCDPISGHVSLFWYQQALGQGPEFLTYFQNEAQLDKSGLPSDRFFAERPEGSVSTLKIQRTQQEDSAVYLCASSPGQGYGYTFGSGTRLTVV.